The 14 T cell receptor beta chains listed next were all sequenced from one sample in a study of cytomegalovirus exposure and HLA in healthy donors. Amplification used 60 Vbeta primers and 13 Jbeta primers. The repertoire was sequenced with immunoSEQ multiplex PCR; TCRdb's copy has only in-frame clones and lacks some. The table lists 110,000 or so clones, roughly three quarters of them singletons. The sequenced material came from PBMCs. The receptor source for this set is a man in his fifties or sixties in good health and CMV-seropositive.

Points on this clone: The sample contains more than one DNA sequence encoding this CDR3. This chain connects TRBV7-9 to TRBJ2-5; weak D call: TRBD1 (5 bases). This CDR3 region has 14 residues. Germline values: CDR1 SEHNR, CDR2 FQNEAQ (reference sequence). The V end lost 1 base, the J end lost 2 bases, and 8 bases lay between the germline ends. The DNA of the CDR3 is TGTGCCAGCAGCTTAGGGGGCCCTCAAGAGACCCAGTACTTC. It is translated as CASSLGGPQETQYF. Using reference TRBV7-9 and TRBJ2-5 for the parts outside the CDR3, the full variable domain is DTGVSQNPRHKITKRGQNVTFRCDPISEHNRLYWYRQTLGQGPEFLTYFQNEAQLEKSRLLSDRFSAERPKGSFSTLEIQRTEQGDSAMYLCASSLGGPQETQYFGPGTRLLVL.

This sequence joins TRBV19 and TRBJ2-3; TRBD2 is a possible D gene (6 bases). The ends were cut back, 1 base at V and 5 bases at J, with 10 bases in the middle. The length of the CDR3 is 14 residues. Germline loops: CDR1 LNHDA, CDR2 SQIVND (reference sequence). The CDR3 loop is CASSIVPAGDTQYF. The CDR3 DNA reads TGTGCCAGTAGTATAGTTCCAGCGGGAGATACGCAGTATTTT.

The rearrangement uses TRBV27 and TRBJ1-2, with D perhaps TRBD1 (5 bases). V lost 0 bases, J lost 8 bases, and 16 bases lay in between. Germline V CDR1 and CDR2: MNHEY, SMNVEV (reference sequence). This CDR3 has 15 amino acids. CDR3 region: CASSLSKGGGRGYTF. The CDR3 DNA follows: TGTGCCAGCAGTTTATCGAAGGGCGGGGGACGAGGCTACACCTTC.

The CDR3 DNA follows: TGTGCCAGCATCCCGTTGGAGGAGCGTAGCAATCAGCCCCAGCATTTT. Residues: CASIPLEERSNQPQHF. The V gene is TRBV28, the J gene TRBJ1-5; D is unclear. The CDR3 length is 16 residues. Germline V CDR1 and CDR2: MDHEN, SYDVKM. V was shortened by 7 bases and J by 0 bases, with 16 bases between the two germline ends.

This clone came up a few times. The chain carries TRBV7-6 and TRBJ2-2, with TRBD1 identical over 7 bases. This CDR3 has 16 residues. After removal of 4 bases from V and 7 bases from J, the junction contained 12 bases not matched to a gene. Germline loops: CDR1 SGHVS, CDR2 FNYEAQ. CDR3 nucleotides: TGTGCCAGCAGCTCCGGATTCAGGGGGAGAATCGGGGAGCTGTTTTTT. Translation: CASSSGFRGRIGELFF.

The DNA of the CDR3 is TGCGCCAGCAGCCCGTCAGGGAACTATGGCTACACCTTC. Translated: CASSPSGNYGYTF. The chain joins TRBV5-1 to TRBJ1-2; perhaps TRBD1 as D (5 bases). Deletions cut 4 bases from V and 2 bases from J, with 9 bases between. The germline gives CDR1 SGHRS, CDR2 YFSETQ. The CDR3 extends over 13 amino acids.

The J gene is TRBJ2-3, the V gene TRBV7-9; 11 positions match TRBD2. Trimming cost V 1 base and J 7 bases; bases outside gene matches: 7. This CDR3 has 16 residues. The germline gives CDR1 SEHNR, CDR2 FQNEAQ (reference sequence). The CDR3 is CASSLVAGGPGNTQYF. CDR3 DNA: TGTGCCAGCAGCTTAGTAGCGGGGGGGCCGGGAAATACGCAGTATTTT. Complete variable domain (other parts from reference TRBV7-9 and TRBJ2-3): DTGVSQNPRHKITKRGQNVTFRCDPISEHNRLYWYRQTLGQGPEFLTYFQNEAQLEKSRLLSDRFSAERPKGSFSTLEIQRTEQGDSAMYLCASSLVAGGPGNTQYFGPGTRLTVL.

This chain uses TRBV5-4 with TRBJ1-1, with 7 bases matching TRBD1. CDR3 length: 12 residues. Germline V gene data show CDR1 as SGHNT and CDR2 as YYREEE (reference sequence). In DNA, the CDR3 is TGTGCAGGAAGGGGGCAGGACACTGAAGCTTTCTTT. Amino acids: CAGRGQDTEAFF.

The chain has TRBV4-3 and TRBJ2-5, with TRBD2 identical over 7 bases. Germline V CDR1 and CDR2: LGHNA, YSLEER. V was clipped by 7 bases and J by 5 bases; unmatched bases: 4. The length of the CDR3 is 12 residues. The CDR3 loop is CASKAGVETQYF. The CDR3, as DNA: TGCGCCAGCAAGGCGGGGGTGGAGACCCAGTACTTC.

The chain uses TRBV10-2 and TRBJ2-7; D is possibly TRBD1 (7 bases). V lost 6 bases to trimming and J lost 2 bases, with 14 bases between them. The CDR3 extends over 14 amino acids. Germline V gene lookup returns CDR1 WSHSY and CDR2 SAAADI. The CDR3 nucleotides are TGCGCCAGCAGGTCAGGGGGGCGGGCCTACGAGCAGTACTTC. Protein product: CASRSGGRAYEQYF.

J is TRBJ2-5 and V is TRBV5-6; D perhaps matches TRBD1 (5 bases). The CDR3 is made up of 11 amino acids. The germline gives CDR1 SGHDT, CDR2 YYEEEE. V lost 4 bases and J lost 4, with 5 bases in between. The CDR3 coding sequence is TGTGCCAGCAGCCAGGGAGAGACCCAGTACTTC. Residues: CASSQGETQYF.

This clone was observed a handful of times. The gene calls are TRBV19 and TRBJ2-1; possible D gene TRBD2, 5 bases. V dropped 7 bases and J dropped 6 bases, with 16 bases sitting between them. This CDR3 region has 14 residues. Germline V gene sequence: CDR1 LNHDA, CDR2 SQIVND (reference sequence). The DNA for the CDR3 is TGTGCCAGTACCTCACCCTTAGAGGGCAATGAGCAGTTCTTC. It translates to CASTSPLEGNEQFF.

This chain uses TRBV4-3 with TRBJ2-3; 7 bases are a match to TRBD2. Looked up from germline, CDR1 is LGHNA and CDR2 is YSLEER. The CDR3 sequence is 16 residues long. J was trimmed by 2 bases and V by 4 bases; bases with no gene match: 9. DNA of the CDR3: TGCGCCAGCAGCCCAAGACTAGCACAGTTCACAGATACGCAGTATTTT. Translation gives CASSPRLAQFTDTQYF.

The rearrangement joins TRBV5-1 to TRBJ2-1; no firm D call. Germline CDR1 and CDR2: SGHRS and YFSETQ. The length of the CDR3 is 14 residues. V dropped 2 bases and J dropped 8 bases, with 14 bases sitting between them. The CDR3 sequence is CASSFLYSSYEQFF. CDR3 bases: TGCGCCAGCAGCTTTTTATACTCGTCGTATGAGCAGTTCTTC.